What follows are 18 T cell receptor beta chains derived from one specimen sequenced in a study of blood T cells in healthy people across ages. A second roughly 6 to 11 cycle PCR used barcoded and J-beta primers. TCRdb recomputed calls from the 5' RACE reads with MiXCR, one row per CDR3 protein. The sample carries about 1,500,000 distinct CDR3 sequences, approximately 40% recorded once. Input material: blood. The receptors originated from a woman aged 18-30 years in good health.

The V call is TRBV7-8, the J call TRBJ2-7, with D possibly being TRBD1 (7 bases). Per the germline V gene, CDR1 is SGHVS and CDR2 is FQNEAQ. Trimming shortened V by 5 bases and J by 2 bases, and 16 bases separated the two germline ends. The CDR3 has 15 amino acids. The CDR3 loop is CASSPGGDSPYEQYF. The CDR3, as DNA: TGTGCCAGCAGCCCCGGAGGGGACAGTCCCTACGAGCAGTACTTC.

The rearrangement uses TRBV6-6 and TRBJ2-7; a weak D match, TRBD2 (6 bases). CDR3 length: 14 residues. The germline gives CDR1 MNHNY, CDR2 SVGAGI (reference sequence). V was shortened by 5 bases and J by 2 bases, with 13 bases between the two germline ends. CDR3: CASSRRDGTYEQYF. The CDR3 DNA reads TGTGCCAGCAGTCGGCGGGACGGAACCTACGAGCAGTACTTC.

The chain has TRBV4-1 and TRBJ2-7; weak D call: TRBD2 (5 bases). CDR1 is MGHRA and CDR2 is YSYEKL in the germline V gene. CDR3 length equals 16 residues. The V and J ends lost 4 bases and 5 bases respectively, with 21 bases between them. Written as DNA, the CDR3 is TGCGCCAGCAGCCTTCTCTTGGGGTCGGGGATTGACGAGCAGTACTTC. Its translation is CASSLLLGSGIDEQYF.

This clonotype was detected ten times or more. The CDR3: CASTKAGSGNEQYF. CDR3 nucleotide sequence: TGTGCCAGCACCAAGGCAGGGAGCGGGAACGAGCAGTACTTC. The chain recombines TRBV12-3 or TRBV12-4 with TRBJ2-7; 7 nucleotides line up with TRBD2. Unmatched junction bases numbered 11, after V lost 7 bases and J lost 5 bases. The CDR3 length is 14 residues.

V and J are TRBV4-1 and TRBJ2-7; D is tentatively TRBD1 or TRBD2 (5 bases each). Trimming took off 0 bases at V and 3 bases at J, with 15 bases between the two ends. Germline assignment: CDR1 MGHRA and CDR2 YSYEKL. The CDR3 loop spans 16 amino acids. CDR3 residues: CASSQDPGTLYYEQYF. CDR3 nucleotides: TGCGCCAGCAGCCAAGATCCCGGGACCCTTTACTACGAGCAGTACTTC.

This clonotype was detected only a few times. The rearrangement uses TRBV11-2 and TRBJ2-3; 13 bases map to TRBD2. CDR1 is SGHAT, CDR2 FQNNGV, per germline. With 11 bases clipped from V and 4 bases from J, the junction kept 9 bases outside the gene matches. This CDR3 region has 15 residues. The CDR3: CAGARLAGGSDTQYF. The CDR3 bases are TGTGCCGGCGCCAGACTAGCGGGGGGCTCAGATACGCAGTATTTT.

The chain employs TRBV12-3 or TRBV12-4 and TRBJ1-5; no clear D. V shed 3 bases and J shed 0 bases, with 15 bases lying between them. The CDR3 extends over 17 amino acids. CDR3 sequence: CASSLMEGLYSNQPQHF. The CDR3 DNA follows: TGTGCCAGCAGTTTGATGGAGGGCCTCTATAGCAATCAGCCCCAGCATTTT.

The chain carries TRBV25-1 and TRBJ1-6; D call uncertain. V gave up 5 bases and J gave up 2 bases, with 13 bases separating them. CDR3 length: 16 amino acids. Germline values: CDR1 MGHDK, CDR2 SYGVNS. The CDR3 region has the DNA TGTGCCAGCAGTCCCCAGGAGGGAGCCTATAATTCACCCCTCCACTTT. This translates into CASSPQEGAYNSPLHF.

About this clonotype itself: Since the CDR3 does not end with the conserved phenylalanine or tryptophan, this likely comes from a read error. The chain links TRBV6-1 to TRBJ2-7, with D unresolved. Germline lookup yields CDR1 MNHNS and CDR2 SASEGT. The CDR3 runs 11 residues. Trimming pared 3 bases from V and 6 bases from J, leaving 6 bases between. The CDR3 DNA follows: TGTGCCAGCAGTGAGAGTCGCGAGCAGTACTTA. It encodes CASSESREQYL.

The chain employs TRBV9 and TRBJ1-5; D call uncertain. CDR1 is SGDLS and CDR2 is YYNGEE in the germline V gene. V lost 0 bases to trimming and J lost 1 base, with 8 bases between them. This CDR3 is 15 amino acids long. The CDR3: CASSVETGSNQPQHF. The DNA for the CDR3 is TGTGCCAGCAGCGTAGAGACGGGGAGCAATCAGCCCCAGCATTTT.

This chain links TRBV20-1 with TRBJ2-1; 16 nucleotides align to TRBD2. CDR1 DFQATT and CDR2 SNEGSKA come from the germline V gene (reference sequence). The junction had 12 bases not matched to a gene; V was cut back by 3 bases and J by 4 bases. The CDR3 covers 19 residues. The CDR3, as DNA: TGCAGTGCTAGGGCGGCTACCGGGACTAGCGGGAGGGGATACAATGAGCAGTTCTTC. Protein: CSARAATGTSGRGYNEQFF.

The V call is TRBV20-1, the J call TRBJ1-2; D unresolved. The CDR3 contains 10 residues. Germline lookup yields CDR1 DFQATT and CDR2 SNEGSKA (reference sequence). V lost 4 bases and J 3 bases, leaving 3 bases between the germline ends. DNA of the CDR3: TGCAGTGCTATAGACTATGGCTACACCTTC. Translation: CSAIDYGYTF.

The chain uses TRBV6-1 and TRBJ1-2; no definite D call. The CDR3 loop spans 14 amino acids. Trimming removed 3 bases from V and 2 bases from J, with 10 bases in between. In germline, CDR1 is MNHNS, CDR2 SASEGT. The CDR3 loop is CASSEQGLNYGYTF. CDR3 sequence (DNA): TGTGCCAGCAGTGAGCAAGGGCTCAACTATGGCTACACCTTC.

This chain uses TRBV2 with TRBJ2-5; 9 bases are a match to TRBD1. Germline loops: CDR1 SNHLY, CDR2 FYNNEI. V lost 6 bases, J lost 2 bases, and 4 bases stayed unmatched. There are 14 residues in the CDR3. CDR3 region: CASRDRGGQETQYF. The DNA of the CDR3 is TGTGCCAGCAGGGACAGGGGAGGGCAAGAGACCCAGTACTTC.

The rearrangement joins TRBV4-1 to TRBJ2-5, with a weak D call TRBD2 (5 bases). The CDR3 runs to 13 residues. Trimming removed 8 bases from V and 5 bases from J, with 15 bases in between. The V gene's germline CDR1 is MGHRA and CDR2 YSYEKL. This CDR3 reads CASSVASKETQYF. DNA for the CDR3: TGCGCCAGCTCCGTAGCGTCGAAGGAGACCCAGTACTTC.

The sample holds a few counts of this clonotype. This chain uses TRBV6-5 with TRBJ2-4; D could derive from TRBD1 or TRBD2 (5 bases each). The CDR3 sequence is 17 residues long. The germline gives CDR1 MNHEY, CDR2 SVGAGI. V was trimmed by 2 bases and J by 0 bases, leaving 14 bases between them. The CDR3 loop reads CASSYPGRPGAKNIQYF. The CDR3 DNA reads as TGTGCCAGCAGTTACCCGGGACGGCCGGGAGCCAAAAACATTCAGTACTTC.

The chain is built from TRBV7-8 and TRBJ1-2; 8 bases fit TRBD1. V gave up 6 bases and J gave up 7 bases; unmatched junction bases: 7. Germline assignment: CDR1 SGHVS and CDR2 FQNEAQ. The CDR3 spans 13 residues. The CDR3 bases are TGTGCCAGCAGGGGACAGGCTACTGGTGGCTACACCTTC. Its translation: CASRGQATGGYTF. Variable domain in full (rest from reference TRBV7-8 and TRBJ1-2): GAGVSQSPRYKVAKRGQDVALRCDPISGHVSLFWYQQALGQGPEFLTYFQNEAQLDKSGLPSDRFFAERPEGSVSTLKIQRTQQEDSAVYLCASRGQATGGYTFGSGTRLTVV.

This clonotype has more than one count but fewer than ten. The rearrangement joins TRBV7-9 to TRBJ2-1, with D perhaps matching TRBD1 or TRBD2 (5 bases each). The V and J ends lost 5 bases and 8 bases respectively, with 19 bases between them. Germline CDR1 reads SEHNR; CDR2 reads FQNEAQ (reference sequence). CDR3 length: 15 residues. Here the CDR3 DNA reads TGTGCCAGCAGCCCGGCATGGTCAGGGACGGATGAGCAGTTCTTC. Translating gives CASSPAWSGTDEQFF. The whole variable domain, filled in from reference TRBV7-9 and TRBJ2-1, reads DTGVSQNPRHKITKRGQNVTFRCDPISEHNRLYWYRQTLGQGPEFLTYFQNEAQLEKSRLLSDRFSAERPKGSFSTLEIQRTEQGDSAMYLCASSPAWSGTDEQFFGPGTRLTVL.